This T cell receptor beta chain was profiled in a study of blood T cell repertoires in COVID-19. This clone was counted between two and nine times. Here immunoSEQ multiplex PCR was the method, and the copy in TCRdb shows in-frame clones only, minus some. The sample carries just over 300,000 clones, approximately 83% recorded once. Categorization into cohorts depended on clinical history that participants reported. Resolution of symptoms, clearance, or two negative PCRs was present in recovered Cohort 3 donors. Trimming pared 0 bases from V and 0 bases from J, leaving 7 bases between. The germline CDR1 and CDR2 sequences are SGDLS and YYNGEE. The length of the CDR3 is 15 residues.

The material sequenced was PBMCs or T cells enriched from blood (not recorded which). The clonotype comes from a man aged 25 to 40 who had recovered from COVID-19. The chain carries TRBV9 and TRBJ1-3; no clear D. The CDR3 spells CASSVERGSGNTIYF. Written as DNA, the CDR3 is TGTGCCAGCAGCGTAGAGCGAGGCTCTGGAAACACCATATATTTT.